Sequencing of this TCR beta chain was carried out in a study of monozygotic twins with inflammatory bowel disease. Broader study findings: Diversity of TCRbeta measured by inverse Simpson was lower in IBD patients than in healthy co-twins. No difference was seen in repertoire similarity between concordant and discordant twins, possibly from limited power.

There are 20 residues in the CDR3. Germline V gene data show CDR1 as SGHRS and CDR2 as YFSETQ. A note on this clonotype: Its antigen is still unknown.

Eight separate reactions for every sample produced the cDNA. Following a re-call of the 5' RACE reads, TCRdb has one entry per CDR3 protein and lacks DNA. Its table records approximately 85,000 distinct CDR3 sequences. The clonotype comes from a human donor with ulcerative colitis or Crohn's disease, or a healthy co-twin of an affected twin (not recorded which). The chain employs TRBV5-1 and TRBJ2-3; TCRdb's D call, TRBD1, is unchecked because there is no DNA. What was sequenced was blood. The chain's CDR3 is CASSLGAPGYRATTTDTQYF.